The following is a TCR beta chain sequence with its context. Its antigen is still unknown. Base-call qualities are not available, and no considerably larger clone is one nucleotide away. From a lookup of the germline V gene (reference sequence), CDR1 and CDR2 are LNHDA and SQIVND. Between the V and J ends, shortened by 3 bases and 0 bases respectively, the junction contains 15 bases. From the cysteine through the phenylalanine, the CDR3 covers 18 amino acids. The CDR3 DNA has 54 bases and is translated from base 1. Per the publication, the time point label means: baseline before first vaccination. The vaccinee samples were drawn from two UK trials, COV001 and COV002, one of which was a single-blind randomized controlled phase 2/3 trial testing AZD1222 (ChAdOx1 nCoV-19) in healthy adults. For TCRbeta chain sequencing, PBMC samples were collected from trial participants at day 0 and at day 28 after the second dose.

This sample is drawn from a study of T cell responses to AZD1222 COVID-19 vaccine (dated by TCRdb to the early 2020s). Regarding the complete study: AZD1222 recipients with second doses at about 4 weeks or about 12 weeks were pooled, because spike-specific TCR depth and breadth did not differ between schedules. A total of approximately 240 trial participants underwent TCR sequencing, of whom roughly 210 received two doses of AZD1222 and about 25 received two doses of the MenACWY control vaccine. Trial participants were enrolled by age into 18-55, 56-69 and 70-plus year subgroups, with approximately 150, 28 and 58 TCR-sequenced participants respectively. General findings and caveats noted by the study authors: Only six AZD1222 recipients were SARS-CoV-2 seropositive at baseline, limiting conclusions about previously exposed vaccinees. After two AZD1222 doses, both the breadth and the depth of spike-specific TCRs were significantly higher than at day 0 and than in MenACWY recipients. CD4 TCRs associated with the vaccine covered the entire spike protein, and the dominant responses were in regions 160-218 and 743-854. Because no day 14 peak-response samples were available, the repertoires could be characterized only after the peak T cell response. Most participants were white British and females outnumbered males, and the authors suggested that clonal diversity may have been underestimated. The 56-69-year group was small, and its depth increase did not reach significance, likely because of low power. Reportedly, almost half of the unique spike-specific TCRs recognized epitopes lying outside the regions that are mutated in the B.1.351 and B.1.1.7 variants.

The CDR3 regions of human TCRbeta chains were analyzed by immunosequencing. The source study handled its data this way. Repertoire TCRs were matched against a reference library of SARS-CoV-2-specific TCRs generated with the MIRA antigen-specificity platform. Breadth was defined as the fraction of unique TCRs that were SARS-CoV-2-associated, and depth was defined as the fraction of total T cells that were SARS-CoV-2-associated. Using the MIRA data, each spike-specific TCR was mapped to the spike region that the TCR reacts to and placed in a CD4 or CD8 class. Log10-transformed breadth and depth values were compared by one-way ANOVA with Sidak's multiple comparisons tests. Here the immuneACCESS table is served through TCRdb, limited to in-frame sequences with V and J called. Missing clones are a known gap in these copies; in checked studies unresolved V genes cover under half, and the rest lacks a known reason. Clone size and the V and J calls come from that table; the DNA yielded D and trimming. The sample contains around 190,000 clones, around 94% of them found a single time. The leading ten clones occupy over 1% of the sample.

Here the chain combines TRBV19 and TRBJ2-6; confidence is insufficient to name the D gene. Sequences were derived from peripheral blood, sampled on day 0 of AZD1222 vaccination. The receptor comes from an adult in good health. The nucleotide sequence reads as follows: TGTGCCAGTAGTATGGTGTCGATCTTTAGCTCTGGGGCCAACGTCCTGACTTTC. The translation is CASSMVSIFSSGANVLTF.